Each of the 9 T cell receptor beta chains below was sequenced from the same sample in a study of T cell changes during pregnancy in multiple sclerosis. TCRdb's copy holds only in-frame clones and misses some; the assay was immunoSEQ multiplex PCR. The data contain about 33,000 clones, 90% of them singletons. The sample here was CD4+ T cells from peripheral blood mononuclear cells, taken in the second trimester of pregnancy. Receptors were obtained from a female donor in good health, enrolled as a control in a pregnancy study.

This chain uses TRBV7-9 with TRBJ2-3; TRBD2 aligns across 13 bases. Trimming cost V 2 bases and J 6 bases; bases outside gene matches: 8. Germline CDR1 and CDR2: SEHNR and FQNEAQ (reference sequence). The CDR3 covers 17 residues. This chain's CDR3 is CASSLSGTSGVGDTQYF. The DNA for the CDR3 is TGTGCCAGCAGCTTATCAGGGACTAGCGGGGTCGGTGATACGCAGTATTTT.

This clone was observed a single time. The chain carries TRBV9 and TRBJ1-6, with TRBD1 as a possible D gene (6 bases). The CDR3 totals 14 residues. Per the germline V gene, CDR1 is SGDLS and CDR2 is YYNGEE. V lost 3 bases to trimming and J lost 8 bases, with 12 bases between them. The CDR3 sequence is CASSAGGPDSPLHF. CDR3 bases: TGTGCCAGCAGCGCCGGGGGGCCGGATTCACCCCTCCACTTT. The complete variable domain, with remaining parts taken from reference TRBV9 and TRBJ1-6, reads DSGVTQTPKHLITATGQRVTLRCSPRSGDLSVYWYQQSLDQGLQFLIQYYNGEERAKGNILERFSAQQFPDLHSELNLSSLELGDSALYFCASSAGGPDSPLHFGNGTRLTVT.

V usage is TRBV27 and J usage is TRBJ1-2, with a tentative D call TRBD1 (6 bases). Germline values: CDR1 MNHEY, CDR2 SMNVEV (reference sequence). The CDR3 runs to 14 residues. V lost 2 bases, J lost 7 bases, and 14 bases lay in between. The CDR3 DNA sequence: TGTGCCAGCAGTTTAAACACAGGGTCCGGTGGCTACACCTTC. It is translated as CASSLNTGSGGYTF.

The rearrangement links TRBV4-1 to TRBJ1-1, with D perhaps TRBD1 (6 bases). Trimming removed 2 bases from V and 0 bases from J, with 10 bases in between. Germline V gene lookup returns CDR1 MGHRA and CDR2 YSYEKL. The CDR3 contains 15 residues. The CDR3 region is CASSQIDRLNTEAFF. The CDR3 DNA reads TGCGCCAGCAGCCAAATAGACAGGCTGAACACTGAAGCTTTCTTT.

Note on this clone: The same CDR3 can be traced to other DNA sequences in this sample. The chain carries TRBV18 and TRBJ1-3; tentatively, D is TRBD1 (5 bases). Trimming left V 1 base short and J 4 bases short, with 17 bases between. This CDR3 spans 17 amino acids. CDR1 is KGHSH and CDR2 is LQKENI in the germline V gene. In DNA form, the CDR3 reads TGTGCCAGCTCACCACGGGCGAGGACGGGGGTCGGAAACACCATATATTTT. Encoded protein: CASSPRARTGVGNTIYF. The whole variable domain, remainder taken from reference TRBV18 and TRBJ1-3, is NAGVMQNPRHLVRRRGQEARLRCSPMKGHSHVYWYRQLPEEGLKFMVYLQKENIIDESGMPKERFSAEFPKEGPSILRIQQVVRGDSAAYFCASSPRARTGVGNTIYFGEGSWLTVV.

The chain recombines TRBV5-1 with TRBJ1-4, with D maybe TRBD1 (6 bases). The CDR3 spans 15 residues. In germline, CDR1 is SGHRS, CDR2 YFSETQ. Trimming took 3 bases from V and 3 from J, leaving 12 bases between them. For the CDR3, the DNA is TGCGCCAGCAGCTGGGAACAGGGACCTAATGAAAAACTGTTTTTT. It is translated as CASSWEQGPNEKLFF.

This chain uses TRBV27 with TRBJ2-1; a weak D match, TRBD2 (5 bases). This CDR3 contains 14 residues. The germline V and J ends were trimmed by 4 bases and 7 bases, with 14 bases remaining between them. CDR1 and CDR2 (germline): MNHEY, SMNVEV (reference sequence). The CDR3 loop reads CASSSWAGGNEQFF. CDR3 DNA: TGTGCCAGCAGTTCGTGGGCGGGCGGGAATGAGCAGTTCTTC.

The chain links TRBV30 to TRBJ1-3, with D unclear. Trimming left V 0 bases short and J 2 bases short, with 8 bases between. This CDR3 is 14 amino acids long. In germline, CDR1 is GTSNPN, CDR2 SVGIG (reference sequence). This chain's CDR3 is CAWSVRGTGNTIYF. The CDR3 coding sequence is TGTGCCTGGAGTGTACGAGGGACTGGAAACACCATATATTTT.

The rearrangement joins TRBV7-2 to TRBJ2-1; possibly TRBD1 for D (5 bases). The CDR3 spans 15 residues. Germline V gene lookup returns CDR1 SGHTA and CDR2 FQGNSA. V shed 1 base and J shed 5 bases, with 12 bases lying between them. The CDR3 bases are TGTGCCAGCAGCTTAGATCAGGGTAGTAACAATGAGCAGTTCTTC. The encoded protein is CASSLDQGSNNEQFF.